Listed here is a single T cell receptor (beta chain). The antigen is not known. This sample was taken from a study of T cells after yellow fever vaccination. Across the study: Any fraction with a low cell number was prepared using SMART-Seq v4 Ultra Low Input.

Points from the study as a whole: It was the secondary response that reached its peak faster, day 5 versus 15, but it was weaker. Contamination of FACS-sorted repertoires by abundant clonotypes from the bulk population could occur.

The V gene's germline CDR1 is SGHRS and CDR2 YFSETQ. The CDR3 runs 16 residues. Trimming shortened V by 5 bases and J by 0 bases, and 18 bases separated the two germline ends. The authors made TCR cDNA by 5'RACE template switching, adding a universal primer site and UMIs. TCRdb re-derived calls from the 5' RACE reads in MiXCR, one entry per CDR3 protein. The sample records under 550,000 distinct CDR3 sequences, 21% being singletons. The sample in question was PBMCs, obtained approximately 22 days after the first yellow fever vaccination. This chain uses TRBV5-1 with TRBJ2-7; D might be TRBD1 (5 bases). This TCR was sampled from a man aged 18 to 30 who received the YFV17D yellow fever vaccine. The CDR3 here is CASSQSWTRNSYEQYF. The CDR3 bases are TGCGCCAGCAGTCAATCCTGGACACGAAACTCCTACGAGCAGTACTTC.